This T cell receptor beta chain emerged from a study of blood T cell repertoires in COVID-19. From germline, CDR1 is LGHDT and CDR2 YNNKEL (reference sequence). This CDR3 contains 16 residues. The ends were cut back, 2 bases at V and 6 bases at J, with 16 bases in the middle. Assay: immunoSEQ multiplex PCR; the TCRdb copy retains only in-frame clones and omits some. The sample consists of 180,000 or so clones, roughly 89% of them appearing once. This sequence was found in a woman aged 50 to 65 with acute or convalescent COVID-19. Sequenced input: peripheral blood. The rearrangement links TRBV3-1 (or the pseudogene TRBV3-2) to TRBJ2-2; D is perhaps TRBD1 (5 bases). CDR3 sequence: CASSQRRGEGSGELFF. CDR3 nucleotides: TGTGCCAGCAGCCAACGAAGGGGCGAAGGGTCCGGGGAGCTGTTTTTT.